The entry below describes one T cell receptor (beta chain). A much larger clone lies one base from this, so it may be a read error. The data were obtained in a study of T-cell reconstitution after alpha-beta-depleted transplantation in children. Unique molecular identifiers were used in preparing the TCRbeta library. TCRdb reprocessed the PCR reads with MiXCR, giving one entry per CDR3 protein. The sample holds a few hundred thousand distinct CDR3 sequences, around 10% seen once. CDR1 is DFQATT, CDR2 SNEGSKA, per germline (reference sequence). This CDR3 region has 14 residues. Material: peripheral blood, obtained 180 days after TCRalphabeta/CD19-depleted stem cell transplant. The receptor was derived from a male patient aged 2 to 9 who had a stem cell transplant for chronic granulomatous disease, so the T cells may come from the graft donor. The chain links TRBV20-1 to TRBJ2-3; maybe TRBD1 (5 bases). The CDR3 reads CNAIPGYSTDTQYF. The CDR3 DNA sequence: TGCAATGCTATTCCAGGGTATAGCACAGATACGCAGTATTTT.